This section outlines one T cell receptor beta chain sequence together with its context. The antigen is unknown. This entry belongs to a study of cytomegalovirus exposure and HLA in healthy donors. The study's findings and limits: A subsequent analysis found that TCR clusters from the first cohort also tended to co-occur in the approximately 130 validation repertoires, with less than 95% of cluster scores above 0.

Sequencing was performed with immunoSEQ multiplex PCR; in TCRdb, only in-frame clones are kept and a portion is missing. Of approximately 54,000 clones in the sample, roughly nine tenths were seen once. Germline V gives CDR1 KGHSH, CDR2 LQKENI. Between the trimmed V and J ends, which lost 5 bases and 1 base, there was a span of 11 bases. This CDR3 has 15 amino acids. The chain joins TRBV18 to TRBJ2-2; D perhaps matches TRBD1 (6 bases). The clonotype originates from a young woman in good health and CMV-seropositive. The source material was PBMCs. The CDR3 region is CASSIGQKNTGELFF. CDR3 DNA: TGTGCCAGCTCAATCGGACAGAAGAACACCGGGGAGCTGTTTTTT.